This entry lists 25 T cell receptor beta chains sequenced from one sample in a study of T cells in tumors after PD-1 blockade. Measured with immunoSEQ multiplex PCR; TCRdb has only the in-frame clones, and not every one. Counted here are tens of thousands of clones, over 75% occurring once; the ten biggest clones make up about 27%. The sample here was PBMCs, taken before anti-PD-1 treatment. The receptors here all came from a human donor with basal cell carcinoma.

The chain uses TRBV9 and TRBJ2-2; D gene unclear. The CDR3 is 16 residues long. V gave up 2 bases and J gave up 2 bases, with 13 bases separating them. Germline assignment: CDR1 SGDLS and CDR2 YYNGEE. Here the CDR3 DNA reads TGTGCCAGCAGCGTTGGGCAGAGAGTCAACACCGGGGAGCTGTTTTTT. Amino acid sequence: CASSVGQRVNTGELFF.

This chain joins TRBV5-4 and TRBJ2-7; maybe TRBD1 (6 bases). The length of the CDR3 is 13 residues. V gave up 10 bases and J gave up 2 bases, with 16 bases separating them. Germline V CDR1 and CDR2: SGHNT, YYREEE (reference sequence). This CDR3 reads CASFRDIAYEQYF. The CDR3 nucleotides read TGTGCCTCCTTCCGGGACATCGCCTACGAGCAGTACTTC.

By proportion, this clone is medium-sized. This rearrangement joins TRBV5-5 to TRBJ1-2; D not resolved. The CDR3 sequence is 16 residues long. V dropped 0 bases and J dropped 7 bases, with 19 bases sitting between them. Per the germline V gene, CDR1 is SGHKS and CDR2 is YYEKEE (reference sequence). For the CDR3, the DNA is TGTGCCAGCAGCTTGGACGCGGGGTCTGCGGCGCGTGGCTACACCTTC. Protein: CASSLDAGSAARGYTF.

The rearrangement links TRBV28 to TRBJ2-3; TRBD2 aligns across 11 bases. The CDR3 extends over 16 amino acids. The germline gives CDR1 MDHEN, CDR2 SYDVKM. V was pared by 5 bases and J by 4 bases, with 8 bases of the junction left unmatched. The CDR3: CASSISTSGSSDTQYF. The CDR3, as DNA: TGTGCCAGCAGTATCTCCACTAGCGGGAGTTCAGATACGCAGTATTTT.

The chain couples TRBV6-1 to TRBJ1-2; 7 bases align to TRBD1. The V gene end was trimmed by 3 bases and the J gene end by 8 bases; junction bases not matched to a gene: 3. Germline CDR1 is MNHNS and CDR2 is SASEGT. The CDR3 extends over 12 amino acids. CDR3 DNA: TGTGCCAGCAGTGAGCGGGGACAGGGCTACACCTTC. Translating it yields CASSERGQGYTF.

J is TRBJ2-3 and V is TRBV7-9, with 9 bases matching TRBD2. The CDR3 runs 16 residues. The germline V gene encodes CDR1 SEHNR and CDR2 FQNEAQ (reference sequence). The J segment lost 3 bases and the V segment lost 5 bases, leaving 9 bases of the junction unmatched. The CDR3 loop is CASSRGGREGTDTQYF. The CDR3 coding sequence is TGTGCCAGCAGCCGCGGTGGGCGGGAGGGAACAGATACGCAGTATTTT.

On this clone: This CDR3 is also generated by other DNA sequences in the sample. This chain joins TRBV5-5 and TRBJ2-1, with D possibly matching TRBD2 (5 bases). This CDR3 is built from 15 residues. The germline V gene has CDR1 SGHKS and CDR2 YYEKEE (reference sequence). The V end was cut by 0 bases, the J end by 0 bases, with 7 bases between. CDR3 residues: CASSLDGDSYNEQFF. The CDR3 bases are TGTGCCAGCAGCTTGGACGGGGACTCCTACAATGAGCAGTTCTTC. Full variable domain (remainder filled in from reference TRBV5-5 and TRBJ2-1): DAGVTQSPTHLIKTRGQQVTLRCSPISGHKSVSWYQQVLGQGPQFIFQYYEKEERGRGNFPDRFSARQFPNYSSELNVNALLLGDSALYLCASSLDGDSYNEQFFGPGTRLTVL.

The chain uses TRBV5-6 and TRBJ1-2; 8 bases are a match to TRBD1. This CDR3 region has 17 residues. The V gene's germline CDR1 is SGHDT and CDR2 YYEEEE. J was trimmed by 2 bases and V by 2 bases; bases with no gene match: 11. The CDR3: CASSFRTGLWTNYGYTF. CDR3 nucleotide sequence: TGTGCCAGCAGCTTCCGGACAGGGCTGTGGACCAACTATGGCTACACCTTC. The whole variable domain, remainder taken from reference TRBV5-6 and TRBJ1-2, is DAGVTQSPTHLIKTRGQQVTLRCSPKSGHDTVSWYQQALGQGPQFIFQYYEEEERQRGNFPDRFSGHQFPNYSSELNVNALLLGDSALYLCASSFRTGLWTNYGYTFGSGTRLTVV.

Relative to its sample, this clone is medium-sized. This rearrangement joins TRBV7-2 to TRBJ1-1, with D uncertain. Trimming pared 0 bases from V and 6 bases from J, leaving 11 bases between. The CDR3 spans 14 residues. CDR1 and CDR2 (germline): SGHTA, FQGNSA. The DNA for the CDR3 is TGTGCCAGCAGCTTAGCGCGATCCGGGGCTGAAGCTTTCTTT. It yields the protein CASSLARSGAEAFF.

The chain is built from TRBV19 and TRBJ2-2, with 8 bases lining up with TRBD2. Losses at the gene ends were 4 bases for V and 1 base for J; bases not matched to a gene: 2. Germline CDR1 is LNHDA and CDR2 is SQIVND (reference sequence). The CDR3 is made up of 15 amino acids. The CDR3, as DNA: TGTGCCAGTAGTAGACTAGCGCTGAACACCGGGGAGCTGTTTTTT. This encodes CASSRLALNTGELFF.

The rearrangement joins TRBV12-5 to TRBJ2-3; D remains unclear. V gave up 5 bases and J gave up 1 base, with 4 bases separating them. The CDR3 is made up of 12 amino acids. Germline lookup yields CDR1 LGHNT and CDR2 FRNRAP. The CDR3 spells CASGQRTDTQYF. CDR3 coding DNA: TGTGCTAGTGGTCAACGCACAGATACGCAGTATTTT.

This chain connects TRBV4-2 to TRBJ2-7; TRBD2 aligns across 8 bases. V lost 6 bases, J lost 13 bases, and 17 bases stayed unmatched. Germline V gene sequence: CDR1 LGHNA, CDR2 YNFKEQ. This CDR3 contains 14 residues. The CDR3 protein is CASSQPQQRESTYF. The CDR3 bases are TGTGCCAGCAGTCAACCTCAGCAGCGGGAGAGCACATACTTC.

The chain carries TRBV5-1 and TRBJ1-2; D gene uncertain. CDR1 SGHRS and CDR2 YFSETQ come from the germline V gene. V lost 0 bases to trimming and J lost 7 bases, with 16 bases between them. The CDR3 is 15 residues long. CDR3 nucleotides: TGCGCCAGCAGCTTGGAAGTTGGCAGGACGGGTGGCTACACCTTC. It specifies CASSLEVGRTGGYTF.

The CDR3, as DNA: TGTGCCAGCAGCTTAGCCGGGACTAGCAATGAGCAGTTCTTC. Protein sequence: CASSLAGTSNEQFF. V gene TRBV7-3 combines with J gene TRBJ2-1, with 8 bases aligning to TRBD2. Germline CDR1 and CDR2: SGHTA and FQGTGA. This CDR3 spans 14 amino acids. V lost 2 bases, J lost 6 bases, and 3 bases stayed unmatched.

This chain joins TRBV3-1 (or the pseudogene TRBV3-2) and TRBJ2-3; perhaps TRBD2 as D (5 bases). The CDR3 length is 16 residues. V lost 0 bases and J 2 bases, leaving 12 bases between the germline ends. The germline V gene encodes CDR1 LGHDT and CDR2 YNNKEL (reference sequence). CDR3 sequence (DNA): TGTGCCAGCAGCCAAGAAGGTGGACTGACCACAGATACGCAGTATTTT. It encodes CASSQEGGLTTDTQYF.

V usage is TRBV3-1 (or the pseudogene TRBV3-2) and J usage is TRBJ2-3, with no clear D. Germline CDR1 reads LGHDT; CDR2 reads YNNKEL (reference sequence). Deletions cut 5 bases from V and 0 bases from J, with 6 bases between. The CDR3 is made up of 13 amino acids. The CDR3, as DNA: TGTGCCAGCAGCGACACTAGCACAGATACGCAGTATTTT. Translated: CASSDTSTDTQYF.

The chain is built from TRBV5-1 and TRBJ1-6; no clear D gene. The CDR3 is 15 amino acids. V gave up 0 bases and J gave up 5 bases, with 9 bases separating them. CDR1 is SGHRS, CDR2 YFSETQ, per germline. The CDR3 reads CASSLAFSDNSPLHF. CDR3 DNA sequence: TGCGCCAGCAGCTTGGCCTTTAGCGATAATTCACCCCTCCACTTT.

CDR3 residues: CASRPVFGEETQYF. The CDR3 DNA is TGCGCCAGCAGGCCCGTCTTCGGGGAGGAGACCCAGTACTTC. The chain carries TRBV5-1 and TRBJ2-5; D might be TRBD2 (5 bases). This CDR3 contains 14 residues. V shed 5 bases and J shed 5 bases, with 16 bases lying between them. From germline, CDR1 is SGHRS and CDR2 YFSETQ. Full variable domain (rest looked up from reference TRBV5-1 and TRBJ2-5): KAGVTQTPRYLIKTRGQQVTLSCSPISGHRSVSWYQQTPGQGLQFLFEYFSETQRNKGNFPGRFSGRQFSNSRSEMNVSTLELGDSALYLCASRPVFGEETQYFGPGTRLLVL.

This clone was detected only a few times. The genes are TRBV2 and TRBJ1-3; a possible D gene is TRBD1 (5 bases). V dropped 2 bases and J dropped 0 bases, with 14 bases sitting between them. Germline V gene sequence: CDR1 SNHLY, CDR2 FYNNEI. This CDR3 is 17 amino acids long. The CDR3 sequence: CASSELGRHSSGNTIYF. In DNA, the CDR3 is TGTGCCAGCAGTGAACTGGGGCGCCACAGCTCTGGAAACACCATATATTTT.

The chain has TRBV6-5 and TRBJ1-5, with a possible D match to TRBD1 (5 bases). Trimming left V 8 bases short and J 4 bases short, with 15 bases between. Looked up from germline, CDR1 is MNHEY and CDR2 is SVGAGI. This CDR3 comprises 14 residues. The CDR3, as DNA: TGTGCCAGCGGCACAACCGGGACTAATCAGCCCCAGCATTTT. It yields the protein CASGTTGTNQPQHF.

The gene calls are TRBV5-5 and TRBJ2-3; possibly TRBD1 for D (6 bases). The V and J ends lost 6 bases and 2 bases respectively, with 16 bases between them. CDR3 length: 15 amino acids. Germline V CDR1 and CDR2: SGHKS, YYEKEE (reference sequence). The CDR3 spells CASTSRDTFTDTQYF. For the CDR3, the DNA is TGTGCCAGCACCTCTCGGGACACCTTCACAGATACGCAGTATTTT.

V is TRBV3-1 (or the pseudogene TRBV3-2) and J is TRBJ2-7; 11 nucleotides agree with TRBD2. CDR3 size: 17 residues. The ends lost 4 bases at V and 0 bases at J; junction bases unmatched: 8. The germline CDR1 and CDR2 sequences are LGHDT and YNNKEL (reference sequence). CDR3 sequence (DNA): TGTGCCAGCAGCCTCGGCCCCCTAGCGGGGGGCTCCTACGAGCAGTACTTC. The encoded protein is CASSLGPLAGGSYEQYF.

V and J are TRBV28 and TRBJ2-7; TRBD1 might be the D (6 bases). V lost 2 bases to trimming and J lost 3 bases, with 11 bases between them. The germline gives CDR1 MDHEN, CDR2 SYDVKM. This CDR3 is 14 amino acids long. As DNA, the CDR3 is TGTGCCAGCAGTTTACAGGGGCCAAACTACGAGCAGTACTTC. Protein: CASSLQGPNYEQYF.

The chain has TRBV4-1 and TRBJ1-6; maybe TRBD1 (5 bases). This CDR3 contains 13 residues. Germline CDR1 reads MGHRA; CDR2 reads YSYEKL. Trimming shortened V by 2 bases and J by 8 bases, and 7 bases separated the two germline ends. The CDR3 here is CASSQLGDSPLHF. In DNA, the CDR3 is TGCGCCAGCAGCCAATTGGGGGATTCACCCCTCCACTTT.

The chain joins TRBV6-1 to TRBJ2-1; 9 bases are shared with TRBD2. Unmatched junction bases numbered 15, after V lost 1 base and J lost 5 bases. In germline, CDR1 is MNHNS, CDR2 SASEGT. The CDR3 is 19 amino acids. The CDR3 nucleotides read TGTGCCAGCAGTGAAGTTTGGGGCTTCCTAGCGGGGACACACAATGAGCAGTTCTTC. Residues: CASSEVWGFLAGTHNEQFF.